A selection of T cell receptor beta chains follows, all from one sample in a study of T cells expressing NK-cell markers. Following a re-call of the 5' RACE reads, TCRdb has one entry per CDR3 protein and lacks DNA. The sample is made up of some 140,000 distinct CDR3 sequences, and the top ten hold over 35% of it. The sample comprised blood T cells: a sorted CD56 or NKG2C T cell subset, CD4+ or CD8+ T cells, or bulk PBMC T cells (not recorded which). The source is a woman aged 45 to 65 in good health. Each CDR3 is given with its conserved first and last residue.

TRBJ2-2,15,TRBV30,CAWVDGDKGTGELFF
TRBJ2-1,16,TRBV27,CASSLTRSHGVDEQFF
TRBJ2-1,15,TRBV13,CASSFQGTAYNEQFF
TRBJ2-2,14,TRBV27,CASSFGGSPGELFF
TRBJ2-7,14,TRBV20-1,CSARDRGYSYEQYF
TRBJ2-3,17,TRBV4-1,CASSQDSPGSSTDTQYF
TRBJ2-1,17,TRBV7-8,CASSSLAMGLARDEQFF
TRBJ1-2,13,TRBV20-1,CSARDLEGYGYTF
TRBJ2-7,14,TRBV20-1,CSAPTSGDPYEQYF
TRBJ1-2,15,TRBV7-6,CASSSRTRGTYGYTF
TRBJ2-7,13,TRBV19,CASTSAGSGEQYF
TRBJ1-1,15,TRBV7-2,CASSSHGGLGTEAFF
TRBJ2-4,14,TRBV3-1,CASSPQGADSLQYF
TRBJ2-1,13,TRBV12-3/TRBV12-4,CASSRSSYNEQFF
TRBJ2-3,14,TRBV11-2,CASSSGSSTDTQYF
TRBJ2-1,14,TRBV12-3/TRBV12-4,CASSFSLADNEQFF
TRBJ1-1,11,TRBV20-1,CSAGGVTEAFF
TRBJ2-7,14,TRBV20-1,CSGRASGREYEQYF
TRBJ2-1,12,TRBV19,CASSSHSDEQFF